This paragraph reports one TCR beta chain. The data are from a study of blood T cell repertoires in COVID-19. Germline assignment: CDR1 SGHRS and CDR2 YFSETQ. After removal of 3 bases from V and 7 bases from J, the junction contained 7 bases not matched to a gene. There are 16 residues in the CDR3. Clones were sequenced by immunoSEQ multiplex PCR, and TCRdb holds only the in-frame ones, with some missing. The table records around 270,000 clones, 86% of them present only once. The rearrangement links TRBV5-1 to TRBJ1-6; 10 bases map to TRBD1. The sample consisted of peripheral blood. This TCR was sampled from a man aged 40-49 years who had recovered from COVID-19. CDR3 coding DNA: TGCGCCAGCAGCTATGGGACAGGGGTCGAGAATTCACCCCTCCACTTT. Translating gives CASSYGTGVENSPLHF.